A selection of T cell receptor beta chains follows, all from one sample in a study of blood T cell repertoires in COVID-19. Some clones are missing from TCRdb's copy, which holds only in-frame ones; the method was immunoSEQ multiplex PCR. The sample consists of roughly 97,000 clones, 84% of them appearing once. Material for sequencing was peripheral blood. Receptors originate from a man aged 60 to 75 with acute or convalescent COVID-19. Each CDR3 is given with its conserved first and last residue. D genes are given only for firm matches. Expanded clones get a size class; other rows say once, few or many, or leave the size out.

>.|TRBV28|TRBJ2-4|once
TGTGCCAGCAGTTTTAAGGGGCCCGCAAACATTCAGTACTTC
CASSFKGPANIQYF
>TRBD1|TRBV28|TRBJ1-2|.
TGTGCCAGCATCCCTGGGACAGGGGGCGCAAATGGCTACACCTTC
CASIPGTGGANGYTF
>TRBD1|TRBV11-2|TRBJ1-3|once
TGTGCCAGCAGTCCTCGGACAGGGTCTGGAAACACCATATATTTT
CASSPRTGSGNTIYF
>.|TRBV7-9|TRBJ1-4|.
TGTGCCAGCAGCCTCCTACGGGCAACTAATGAAAAACTGTTTTTT
CASSLLRATNEKLFF
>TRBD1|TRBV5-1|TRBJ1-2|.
TGCGCCAGCAGCCCCCAAGGGGGACAGGTCTCTTATGGCTACACCTTC
CASSPQGGQVSYGYTF
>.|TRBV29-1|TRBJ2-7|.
TGCAGCGTTGATAAGACTAGCAAGGGGGGCTACGAGCAGTACTTC
CSVDKTSKGGYEQYF
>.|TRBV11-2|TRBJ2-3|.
TGTGCCAGCAGCTTAGGAGCGGCAGACACAGATACGCAGTATTTT
CASSLGAADTDTQYF
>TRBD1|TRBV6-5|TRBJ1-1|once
TGTGCCAGCAGTTCACAGGGGGCGAACACTGAAGCTTTCTTT
CASSSQGANTEAFF
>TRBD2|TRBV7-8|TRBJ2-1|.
TGTGCCAGCAGTCCCGGGACTAGCGGGAGCCCTACCTACAATGAGCAGTTCTTC
CASSPGTSGSPTYNEQFF
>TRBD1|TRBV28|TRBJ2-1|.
TGTGCCAGCAGTGCACCTCTGGGACAGGGAGGTTTTGAGCAGTTCTTC
CASSAPLGQGGFEQFF
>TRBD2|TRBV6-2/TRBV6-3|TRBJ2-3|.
TGTGCCAGCAGTTACACTAGCGGCCTCCACTCTTCCACAGATACGCAGTATTTT
CASSYTSGLHSSTDTQYF
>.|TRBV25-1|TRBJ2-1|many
TGTGCCAGCAGACTCGGGGTGAGCTCCTACAATGAGCAGTTCTTC
CASRLGVSSYNEQFF
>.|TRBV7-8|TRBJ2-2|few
TGTGCCAGCAGCCCGAGAGGAGGTACCGGGGAGCTGTTTTTT
CASSPRGGTGELFF
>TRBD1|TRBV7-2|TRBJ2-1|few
TGTGCCAGCAGTCAGGGGACAGCGTACAATGAGCAGTTCTTC
CASSQGTAYNEQFF
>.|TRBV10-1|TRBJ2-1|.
TGCGCCAGCAGGGAGAACAGGTACAATGAGCAGTTCTTC
CASRENRYNEQFF
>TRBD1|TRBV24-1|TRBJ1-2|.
TGTGCCACCAGTGGGACAGGGGACCACTATGGCTACACCTTC
CATSGTGDHYGYTF
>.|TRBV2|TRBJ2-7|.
TGTGCCAGCAGTGAATCTGGAGCCTACTACGAGCAGTACTTC
CASSESGAYYEQYF
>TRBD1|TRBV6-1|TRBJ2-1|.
TGTGCCAGCAGTGAAGACAGGGGGTTTGAGCAGTTCTTC
CASSEDRGFEQFF
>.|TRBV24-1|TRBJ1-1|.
TGTGCCACCAGCCTCGGGACATCGAACACTGAAGCTTTCTTT
CATSLGTSNTEAFF
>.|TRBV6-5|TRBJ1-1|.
TGTGCCAGCAGTTACTCCCCGGGGGCTGAAGCTTTCTTT
CASSYSPGAEAFF
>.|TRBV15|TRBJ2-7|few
TGTGCCACCACCCCGTCCTGGCCCTACGAGCAGTACTTC
CATTPSWPYEQYF
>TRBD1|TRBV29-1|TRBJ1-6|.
TGCAGCGCCTTAAAGGGGACAGCGGATAATTCACCCCTCCACTTT
CSALKGTADNSPLHF
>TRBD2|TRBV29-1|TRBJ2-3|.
TGCAGCGCCCGTACCGGGACTAGCGGGAGGGATACGCAGTATTTT
CSARTGTSGRDTQYF
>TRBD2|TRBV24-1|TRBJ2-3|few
TGTGCCACCAGTGATCTAGCGGGAGTTAGAGATACGCAGTATTTT
CATSDLAGVRDTQYF
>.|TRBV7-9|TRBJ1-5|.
TGTGCCAGCAGCTCGTCGGGCAATCAGCCCCAGCATTTT
CASSSSGNQPQHF
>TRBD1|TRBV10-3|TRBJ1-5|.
TGTGCCATCAGTGACAGGGGGCTTCAGCCCCAGCATTTT
CAISDRGLQPQHF
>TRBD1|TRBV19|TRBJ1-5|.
TGTGCCAGTAGTATATCGGACAGGAGGTCACAGCCCCAGCATTTT
CASSISDRRSQPQHF
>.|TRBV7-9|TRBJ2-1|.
TGTGCCAGCAGCCCCCGTGGGGCCCGCTCCTACAATGAGCAGTTCTTC
CASSPRGARSYNEQFF